A single sample gave rise to the 17 T cell receptor beta chains below, sequenced in a study of blood T cells in healthy people across ages. The authors ran a second PCR of 7 to 11 cycles using a sample-barcoded 5' primer and a J-beta primer mix. TCRdb processed the 5' RACE reads anew with MiXCR; each CDR3 protein has one entry. The table has more than 1 million distinct CDR3 sequences, 40% to 55% seen once. The sample consisted of blood. The source of these receptors is a woman in her sixties in good health.

The V and J genes are TRBV28 and TRBJ1-5; D might be TRBD1 (5 bases). CDR3 length equals 16 residues. Germline CDR1 is MDHEN and CDR2 is SYDVKM. V was clipped by 8 bases and J by 6 bases, with 23 bases between them. The CDR3 nucleotides read TGTGCCAGCCGAACCGGACGGGGGATTCGTCTTCAGCCCCAGCATTTT. Translating gives CASRTGRGIRLQPQHF.

V gene TRBV20-1 combines with J gene TRBJ2-3, with 12 bases fitting TRBD2. CDR3 length equals 15 residues. Trimming removed 5 bases from V and 2 bases from J; junction bases left unmatched: 5. From germline, CDR1 is DFQATT and CDR2 SNEGSKA (reference sequence). In nucleotides, the CDR3 is TGCAGTGCTCCTTGGACTAGCGGGAACACAGATACGCAGTATTTT. Translating it yields CSAPWTSGNTDTQYF.

The gene calls are TRBV5-1 and TRBJ2-1, with 7 bases that match TRBD2. Germline V gene data show CDR1 as SGHRS and CDR2 as YFSETQ. The CDR3 spans 15 residues. V was pared by 1 base and J by 7 bases, with 8 bases of the junction left unmatched. The CDR3 loop is CASSLLSGAGNEQFF. CDR3 DNA: TGCGCCAGCAGCTTGTTGAGCGGGGCGGGAAATGAGCAGTTCTTC.

The gene calls are TRBV20-1 and TRBJ2-5; 14 bases line up with TRBD2. The CDR3 has 15 residues. Germline V CDR1 and CDR2: DFQATT, SNEGSKA (reference sequence). The junction had 5 bases not matched to a gene; V was cut back by 3 bases and J by 5 bases. This CDR3 is CSASGTSGRMETQYF. The CDR3, as DNA: TGCAGTGCTAGCGGGACTAGCGGGAGAATGGAGACCCAGTACTTC.

Comments on this clonotype: This clone may be a read error of a much larger clone one base away. The genes are TRBV7-3 and TRBJ2-6; no clear D. This CDR3 has 15 residues. V lost 1 base, J lost 2 bases, and 6 bases lay in between. Germline loops: CDR1 SGHTA, CDR2 FQGTGA. The CDR3 nucleotides are TGTGCCAGCAGCTTAAAGGCCCCTGGGGCCAACGTCCTGACTTTC. Protein product: CASSLKAPGANVLTF.

J is TRBJ2-7 and V is TRBV29-1; 8 nucleotides align to TRBD1. Germline V gene data show CDR1 as SQVTM and CDR2 as ANQGSEA. V lost 1 base, J lost 5 bases, and 19 bases stayed unmatched. This CDR3 is built from 18 residues. The chain's CDR3 is CSVEGRGQGEDLTHEQYF. The CDR3 DNA reads TGCAGCGTTGAAGGGAGAGGACAGGGCGAAGATTTGACCCACGAGCAGTACTTC.

CDR3 bases: TGCGCCAGCGGCTACGGAGGTTACGAGCGGTACTTC. As protein: CASGYGGYERYF. The chain joins TRBV5-1 to TRBJ2-4; perhaps TRBD2 as D (5 bases). The CDR3 has 12 amino acids. Germline V CDR1 and CDR2: SGHRS, YFSETQ. Between the trimmed V and J ends, which lost 7 bases and 15 bases, there was a span of 20 bases.

This clonotype was counted between two and nine times. This sequence joins TRBV4-2 and TRBJ2-7, with 12 bases identical to TRBD2. Unmatched junction bases numbered 11, after V lost 2 bases and J lost 0 bases. This CDR3 has 19 amino acids. Germline CDR1 LGHNA, CDR2 YNFKEQ. CDR3 DNA: TGTGCCAGCAGCCAATGGACTAGCGGGATCAGACCCGGCTCCTACGAGCAGTACTTC. Translation gives CASSQWTSGIRPGSYEQYF.

The chain employs TRBV5-1 and TRBJ1-3, with D hard to call. Trimming took off 3 bases at V and 0 bases at J, with 7 bases between the two ends. The CDR3 covers 14 residues. Looked up from germline, CDR1 is SGHRS and CDR2 is YFSETQ. This CDR3 reads CASSSAGSGNTIYF. The DNA of the CDR3 is TGCGCCAGCAGCTCCGCCGGCTCTGGAAACACCATATATTTT.

The sample holds a few counts of this clonotype. The chain combines TRBV20-1 with TRBJ2-5; no reliable D call. CDR3 length: 16 residues. V shed 0 bases and J shed 0 bases, with 14 bases lying between them. From germline, CDR1 is DFQATT and CDR2 SNEGSKA (reference sequence). The CDR3 DNA follows: TGCAGTGCTAGAGATTCGAGGAACCCAAACCAAGAGACCCAGTACTTC. Translating gives CSARDSRNPNQETQYF.

Regarding this clonotype: Germline and junction disagree at one end, which may indicate a read error. The chain uses TRBV28 and TRBJ2-4; unclear D gene. The J call may be in error: the DNA end matches TRBJ2-7 better. This CDR3 is 12 amino acids long. Germline lookup yields CDR1 MDHEN and CDR2 SYDVKM. CDR3 sequence: CAGSESSYEQYF. The CDR3 bases are TGTGCCGGCAGCGAATCTTCTTACGAGCAGTACTTC.

The chain links TRBV28 to TRBJ2-3, with 9 bases that match TRBD1. The CDR3 has 15 amino acids. Germline V gene data show CDR1 as MDHEN and CDR2 as SYDVKM. After removal of 6 bases from V and 3 bases from J, the junction contained 7 bases not matched to a gene. CDR3 nucleotide sequence: TGTGCCAGCAGCAAACCGGGACAGGGAACAGATACGCAGTATTTT. The encoded protein is CASSKPGQGTDTQYF. Complete variable domain (other parts from reference TRBV28 and TRBJ2-3): DVKVTQSSRYLVKRTGEKVFLECVQDMDHENMFWYRQDPGLGLRLIYFSYDVKMKEKGDIPEGYSVSREKKERFSLILESASTNQTSMYLCASSKPGQGTDTQYFGPGTRLTVL.

V usage is TRBV7-3 and J usage is TRBJ2-7, with D tentatively TRBD1 (5 bases). Between the trimmed V and J ends, which lost 5 bases and 6 bases, there was a span of 14 bases. The V gene's germline CDR1 is SGHTA and CDR2 FQGTGA. This CDR3 is 13 amino acids long. The CDR3 DNA is TGTGCCAGCAGCCCCGCAGGGATCAGCGAGCAGTACTTC. It yields the protein CASSPAGISEQYF.

The rearrangement joins TRBV4-1 to TRBJ2-7; TRBD2 is a possible D gene (6 bases). The V end was cut by 8 bases, the J end by 4 bases, with 21 bases between. Germline lookup yields CDR1 MGHRA and CDR2 YSYEKL. The CDR3 runs to 15 residues. CDR3 protein: CASGPAGDSYYEQYF. CDR3 in DNA: TGCGCCAGCGGCCCCGCCGGGGACTCCTATTACGAGCAGTACTTC.

The chain carries TRBV25-1 and TRBJ2-6, with D perhaps given as TRBD1 or TRBD2 (6 bases each). V was clipped by 6 bases and J by 2 bases, with 14 bases between them. There are 16 residues in the CDR3. Germline CDR1 and CDR2: MGHDK and SYGVNS. CDR3 DNA: TGTGCCAGCAGAAAATCCGGGGGCACTGGGGCCAACGTCCTGACTTTC. Its translation: CASRKSGGTGANVLTF.

This chain links TRBV2 with TRBJ2-4, with a tentative D call TRBD1 (5 bases). The J call is in doubt because the DNA end fits TRBJ2-5 better. The CDR3 contains 14 residues. Germline CDR1 SNHLY, CDR2 FYNNEI. The DNA of the CDR3 is TGTGCCAGCAGCATGACAGTCCGCCAAGAGACCCAGTACTTC. This translates into CASSMTVRQETQYF.

V gene TRBV27 combines with J gene TRBJ1-4; 8 bases are shared with TRBD1. Per germline, CDR1 MNHEY and CDR2 SMNVEV (reference sequence). V shed 5 bases and J 8 bases; nucleotides not matched to a gene: 7. The CDR3 totals 14 residues. CDR3 nucleotide sequence: TGTGCCAGCAGTACCTCGGACAGGGAGGAAAAACTGTTTTTT. The encoded protein is CASSTSDREEKLFF. The full variable domain, with the rest looked up from reference TRBV27 and TRBJ1-4, is EAQVTQNPRYLITVTGKKLTVTCSQNMNHEYMSWYRQDPGLGLRQIYYSMNVEVTDKGDVPEGYKVSRKEKRNFPLILESPSPNQTSLYFCASSTSDREEKLFFGSGTQLSVL.